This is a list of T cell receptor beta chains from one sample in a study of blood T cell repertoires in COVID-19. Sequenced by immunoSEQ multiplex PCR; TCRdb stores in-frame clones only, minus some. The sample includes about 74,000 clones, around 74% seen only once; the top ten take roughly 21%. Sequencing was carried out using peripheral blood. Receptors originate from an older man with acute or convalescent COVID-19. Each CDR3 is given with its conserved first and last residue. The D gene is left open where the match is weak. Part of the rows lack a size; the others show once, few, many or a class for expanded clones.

cdr3_nt: TGTGCCAGCTATGCGGGGACAGGGAGCTACGAGCAGTACTTC
cdr3_aa: CASYAGTGSYEQYF
d_call: TRBD1
j_call: TRBJ2-7
v_call: TRBV28
clone_size: NA

cdr3_nt: TGTGCCAGCAGCTTGGACAGGGGCCCCTACAATGAGCAGTTCTTC
cdr3_aa: CASSLDRGPYNEQFF
d_call: TRBD1
j_call: TRBJ2-1
v_call: TRBV5-4
clone_size: few

cdr3_nt: TGTGCCAGCAGTACCCGGGACAGGGGCTCCTACGAGCAGTACTTC
cdr3_aa: CASSTRDRGSYEQYF
d_call: TRBD1
j_call: TRBJ2-7
v_call: TRBV28
clone_size: NA

cdr3_nt: TGCGCCAGCACCTACCGCCCCTCGGCCTACGAGCAGTACTTC
cdr3_aa: CASTYRPSAYEQYF
d_call: NA
j_call: TRBJ2-7
v_call: TRBV5-1
clone_size: NA

cdr3_nt: TGTGCCAGCAGCTCCCCGGGACACTACACTGAAGCTTTCTTT
cdr3_aa: CASSSPGHYTEAFF
d_call: NA
j_call: TRBJ1-1
v_call: TRBV28
clone_size: once

cdr3_nt: TGTGCCAGCTCCCCCGGGACAGGGCGTAACACAGATACGCAGTATTTT
cdr3_aa: CASSPGTGRNTDTQYF
d_call: TRBD1
j_call: TRBJ2-3
v_call: TRBV18
clone_size: NA

cdr3_nt: TGTGCCAGTAATGTTCAGGGTGGGTTGTACAATGAGCAGTTCTTC
cdr3_aa: CASNVQGGLYNEQFF
d_call: NA
j_call: TRBJ2-1
v_call: TRBV19
clone_size: NA

cdr3_nt: TGTGCCAGCTCGGGGGGCTCTGGGGCCAACGTCCTGACTTTC
cdr3_aa: CASSGGSGANVLTF
d_call: NA
j_call: TRBJ2-6
v_call: TRBV18
clone_size: NA

cdr3_nt: TGTGCCAGCAGCCTTCTCCCGGGCGGACATGTGGGCTACACCTTC
cdr3_aa: CASSLLPGGHVGYTF
d_call: NA
j_call: TRBJ1-2
v_call: TRBV11-2
clone_size: NA

cdr3_nt: TGTGCCACCAGTGACCTCAATGAGCAGTTCTTC
cdr3_aa: CATSDLNEQFF
d_call: NA
j_call: TRBJ2-1
v_call: TRBV24-1
clone_size: NA

cdr3_nt: TGTGCCAGCACCCCCCTGGGGGGGCAAAATGAGCAGTTCTTC
cdr3_aa: CASTPLGGQNEQFF
d_call: NA
j_call: TRBJ2-1
v_call: TRBV28
clone_size: few

cdr3_nt: TGTGCCAGCAGTTTCTCTAGCGGGGGACACCAACTAGCCAAAAACATTCAGTACTTC
cdr3_aa: CASSFSSGGHQLAKNIQYF
d_call: TRBD2
j_call: TRBJ2-4
v_call: TRBV6-2/TRBV6-3
clone_size: few

cdr3_nt: TGCGCCAGCAGTGAGTCCATGAAAGCGGGAGGCAAAGATGAGCAGTTCTTC
cdr3_aa: CASSESMKAGGKDEQFF
d_call: TRBD2
j_call: TRBJ2-1
v_call: TRBV10-1
clone_size: once

cdr3_nt: TGCGCCAGCAGCTTTTCGGGGGATTTTGCCGAGACCCAGTACTTC
cdr3_aa: CASSFSGDFAETQYF
d_call: NA
j_call: TRBJ2-5
v_call: TRBV5-1
clone_size: NA

cdr3_nt: TGTGCCAGCACGCCCGGGGGGGCCCAAGTGGAAGCTTTCTTT
cdr3_aa: CASTPGGAQVEAFF
d_call: NA
j_call: TRBJ1-1
v_call: TRBV6-5
clone_size: once

cdr3_nt: TGTGCCAGCAGCCGGGGACTAGCGGACACCTACGAGCAGTACTTC
cdr3_aa: CASSRGLADTYEQYF
d_call: TRBD2
j_call: TRBJ2-7
v_call: TRBV11-2
clone_size: NA

cdr3_nt: TGTGCCAGCAGCGAGGGACAGTCGGCCAAAAACATTCAGTACTTC
cdr3_aa: CASSEGQSAKNIQYF
d_call: TRBD1
j_call: TRBJ2-4
v_call: TRBV9
clone_size: NA

cdr3_nt: TGTGCCAGCAGCACACTGGAGCGGGTCCTCTACGAGCAGTACTTC
cdr3_aa: CASSTLERVLYEQYF
d_call: NA
j_call: TRBJ2-7
v_call: TRBV28
clone_size: NA

cdr3_nt: TGCGCCAGCAGCCCCGGGACAGGGTCCCACGAGCAGTACTTC
cdr3_aa: CASSPGTGSHEQYF
d_call: TRBD1
j_call: TRBJ2-7
v_call: TRBV5-1
clone_size: NA

cdr3_nt: TGTGCCAGCGAATCGGGGGGCTCCATGAACACTGAAGCTTTCTTT
cdr3_aa: CASESGGSMNTEAFF
d_call: NA
j_call: TRBJ1-1
v_call: TRBV6-4
clone_size: NA

cdr3_nt: TGTGCCAGCAGGGCAGGGGACAGCGTCCGAAAGGCCCAGTACTTC
cdr3_aa: CASRAGDSVRKAQYF
d_call: TRBD1
j_call: TRBJ2-5
v_call: TRBV6-5
clone_size: once

cdr3_nt: TGTGCCAGCAGTCAAATAGGGGGACAGGGGTCCCCCGACACCTTC
cdr3_aa: CASSQIGGQGSPDTF
d_call: TRBD1
j_call: TRBJ1-2
v_call: TRBV6-5
clone_size: few